The 29 T cell receptor beta chains listed next were all sequenced from one sample in a study of T-cell memory formation after mild COVID-19. TCRdb reanalysed the 5' RACE reads using MiXCR and keeps one entry per CDR3 protein. The sample lists 550,000 to 600,000 distinct CDR3 sequences; roughly 20% were seen once. The source material was PBMCs or a T cell subset sorted from them (not recorded which). The receptor source for this set is an adult woman who had mild COVID-19 (a few samples of this study predate the infection). Cell type and time point are not known.

This clonotype was seen at least ten times. V gene TRBV5-1 combines with J gene TRBJ2-6; the D is unclear. This CDR3 has 17 amino acids. The ends were cut back, 0 bases at V and 0 bases at J, with 10 bases in the middle. Germline-derived CDR1 and CDR2 are SGHRS and YFSETQ. CDR3 DNA sequence: TGCGCCAGCAGCTTGGTGGCAGTTAACTCTGGGGCCAACGTCCTGACTTTC. Its protein is CASSLVAVNSGANVLTF.

Notes on this clonotype: Compared with germline, one end of the junction differs, possibly owing to a read error. The V call is TRBV7-9, the J call TRBJ1-1, with D unresolved. CDR1 is SEHNR and CDR2 is FQNEAQ in the germline V gene (reference sequence). This CDR3 comprises 15 residues. CDR3 sequence: CASSLVPDKNPEAFF. CDR3 DNA: TGTGCCAGCAGCTTAGTCCCTGACAAGAACCCTGAAGCTTTCTTT.

The chain joins TRBV2 to TRBJ1-3, with D unclear. The CDR3 runs 14 residues. V lost 4 bases and J lost 1, with 8 bases in between. Germline CDR1 SNHLY, CDR2 FYNNEI. CDR3 bases: TGTGCCAGCAGTGCTATCAGTTCTGGAAACACCATATATTTT. Protein sequence: CASSAISSGNTIYF.

This clonotype has just a few counts. The chain has TRBV29-1 and TRBJ2-3; D unclear. CDR1 is SQVTM and CDR2 is ANQGSEA in the germline V gene. The CDR3 spans 12 residues. V was pared by 3 bases and J by 3 bases, with 7 bases between. CDR3 nucleotides: TGCAGCGTTGAGGAGAGAACAGATACGCAGTATTTT. It specifies CSVEERTDTQYF.

The V call is TRBV5-6, the J call TRBJ2-5, with D possibly being TRBD2 (6 bases). V was pared by 0 bases and J by 5 bases, with 11 bases between. Germline assignment: CDR1 SGHDT and CDR2 YYEEEE. CDR3 length: 14 amino acids. The CDR3 loop reads CASSLGTTLETQYF. The CDR3 bases are TGTGCCAGCAGCTTGGGGACTACCCTGGAGACCCAGTACTTC.

The chain carries TRBV3-1 and TRBJ1-2, with a possible D match to TRBD1 (5 bases). The V gene lost 1 base and the J gene lost 4 bases, with 13 bases spanning the gap. Germline V lookup: CDR1 LGHDT, CDR2 YNNKEL (reference sequence). The CDR3 is 15 amino acids. DNA for the CDR3: TGTGCCAGCAGCCAAGTACCCGTTGGGGCCTATGGCTACACCTTC. Translating it yields CASSQVPVGAYGYTF.

This clonotype came up many times. J is TRBJ1-1 and V is TRBV12-3 or TRBV12-4, with D possibly matching TRBD1 (6 bases). Trimming removed 3 bases at V and 1 base at J, with 12 bases between. The CDR3 contains 15 residues. The CDR3 DNA follows: TGTGCCAGCAGTTTCTTAGGACAGCAGAACACTGAAGCTTTCTTT. This gives the protein CASSFLGQQNTEAFF.

This clonotype occurred many times. The chain employs TRBV24-1 and TRBJ2-7; no clear D gene. Germline lookup yields CDR1 KGHDR and CDR2 SFDVKD. CDR3 length equals 12 residues. V gave up 3 bases and J gave up 1 base, with 3 bases separating them. In DNA form, the CDR3 reads TGTGCCACCAGTGATGGGTCCTACGAGCAGTACTTC. Protein sequence: CATSDGSYEQYF.

This clonotype was observed a handful of times. The V and J genes are TRBV7-9 and TRBJ2-3; D ambiguous. Germline V lookup: CDR1 SEHNR, CDR2 FQNEAQ (reference sequence). This CDR3 has 11 residues. V shed 10 bases and J shed 2 bases, with 7 bases lying between them. In DNA, the CDR3 is TGTGCCAAAGGGTCCACAGATACGCAGTATTTT. Translating it yields CAKGSTDTQYF. The variable domain in full, completed from reference TRBV7-9 and TRBJ2-3, reads DTGVSQNPRHKITKRGQNVTFRCDPISEHNRLYWYRQTLGQGPEFLTYFQNEAQLEKSRLLSDRFSAERPKGSFSTLEIQRTEQGDSAMYLCAKGSTDTQYFGPGTRLTVL.

This clonotype was picked up a small number of times. The chain uses TRBV7-2 and TRBJ2-3; D is ambiguous. V lost 1 base to trimming and J lost 1 base, with 9 bases between them. This CDR3 contains 15 residues. Germline V gene sequence: CDR1 SGHTA, CDR2 FQGNSA. The CDR3 DNA reads as TGTGCCAGCAGCTTAGGCGGCGGCCGCACAGATACGCAGTATTTT. Encoded protein: CASSLGGGRTDTQYF.

This chain uses TRBV10-3 with TRBJ2-2; TRBD1 agrees at 9 bases. Trimming took 4 bases from V and 5 from J; bases not matched to a gene: 8. The CDR3 totals 16 residues. CDR1 is ENHRY, CDR2 SYGVKD, per germline. The CDR3, as DNA: TGTGCCATCAGTGGGACAGGGGAATTGGGGACCGGGGAGCTGTTTTTT. Amino acid sequence: CAISGTGELGTGELFF.

The chain couples TRBV24-1 to TRBJ2-1; 8 positions match TRBD2. CDR3 length equals 13 residues. The germline V gene has CDR1 KGHDR and CDR2 SFDVKD. Trimming at V came to 9 bases and at J to 2 bases, leaving 2 bases not matched to a gene. The CDR3 is CATAGRAYNEQFF. CDR3 bases: TGTGCCACCGCCGGGAGGGCCTACAATGAGCAGTTCTTC.

The rearrangement joins TRBV5-1 to TRBJ1-5; D might be TRBD1 (6 bases). Deletions cut 4 bases from V and 4 bases from J, with 15 bases between. The CDR3 runs 15 residues. The germline V gene has CDR1 SGHRS and CDR2 YFSETQ. The chain's CDR3 is CASSTDGQKNQPQHF. The CDR3 DNA sequence: TGCGCCAGCAGCACGGACGGACAGAAAAATCAGCCCCAGCATTTT.

The chain has TRBV19 and TRBJ1-5; 10 bases line up with TRBD1. The CDR3 is 15 amino acids. Germline CDR1 reads LNHDA; CDR2 reads SQIVND (reference sequence). After removal of 2 bases from V and 3 bases from J, the junction contained 1 base not matched to a gene. CDR3 loop: CASSIRQGANQPQHF. The CDR3 nucleotides read TGTGCCAGTAGTATACGACAGGGGGCCAATCAGCCCCAGCATTTT.

This clonotype was seen more than once but under ten times. The chain carries TRBV9 and TRBJ1-1; D call uncertain. V was trimmed by 0 bases and J by 8 bases, leaving 20 bases between them. The CDR3 runs 16 residues. Looked up from germline, CDR1 is SGDLS and CDR2 is YYNGEE. The CDR3 loop reads CASSVVMRVDGEEAFF. The CDR3 coding sequence is TGTGCCAGCAGCGTAGTAATGAGAGTGGACGGAGAAGAAGCTTTCTTT. Together with reference TRBV9 and TRBJ1-1, the CDR3 gives the full variable domain: DSGVTQTPKHLITATGQRVTLRCSPRSGDLSVYWYQQSLDQGLQFLIQYYNGEERAKGNILERFSAQQFPDLHSELNLSSLELGDSALYFCASSVVMRVDGEEAFFGQGTRLTVV.

This chain connects TRBV9 to TRBJ1-2, with 10 bases aligning to TRBD1. V was pared by 4 bases and J by 8 bases, with 8 bases of the junction left unmatched. Germline assignment: CDR1 SGDLS and CDR2 YYNGEE. The CDR3 totals 14 residues. CDR3 region: CASSSRQGAGGYTF. In DNA form, the CDR3 reads TGTGCCAGCAGCTCAAGACAGGGGGCGGGAGGCTACACCTTC.

This clonotype was recorded many times. The CDR3 sequence: CAWSGWGRTDTQYF. Here the CDR3 DNA reads TGTGCCTGGAGTGGTTGGGGCAGGACAGATACGCAGTATTTT. The chain joins TRBV30 to TRBJ2-3; perhaps TRBD1 as D (5 bases). V was trimmed by 1 base and J by 3 bases, leaving 11 bases between them. The germline V gene encodes CDR1 GTSNPN and CDR2 SVGIG (reference sequence). The CDR3 runs 14 residues.

This chain uses TRBV12-3 or TRBV12-4 with TRBJ2-1, with a weak D call TRBD1 (6 bases). The CDR3 loop spans 12 amino acids. The germline V and J ends were trimmed by 6 bases and 10 bases, with 13 bases remaining between them. This CDR3 is CASRPDSLEQFF. The CDR3 region has the DNA TGTGCCAGCAGGCCGGACAGCCTAGAGCAGTTCTTC.

The genes are TRBV5-6 and TRBJ1-1; D unresolved. Trimming stripped 2 bases from V and 0 bases from J, with 17 bases between. CDR3 length equals 17 residues. In germline, CDR1 is SGHDT, CDR2 YYEEEE. The CDR3 DNA is TGTGCCAGCAGCTTTATCGTCGCGAGTGTCATGAACACTGAAGCTTTCTTT. It yields the protein CASSFIVASVMNTEAFF.

This clonotype was seen a few times. This rearrangement joins TRBV28 to TRBJ2-5, with D possibly being TRBD1 (5 bases). Trimming stripped 3 bases from V and 2 bases from J, with 10 bases between. Germline V gives CDR1 MDHEN, CDR2 SYDVKM. This CDR3 comprises 14 residues. The CDR3 loop is CASSFGAGQETQYF. The CDR3 DNA reads as TGTGCCAGCAGTTTCGGAGCAGGGCAAGAGACCCAGTACTTC.

This clonotype was found many times. The V gene is TRBV7-9, the J gene TRBJ2-1; TRBD2 matches at 7 bases. V lost 1 base and J lost 3; bases outside the gene matches: 3. The germline V gene has CDR1 SEHNR and CDR2 FQNEAQ (reference sequence). CDR3 length: 15 amino acids. The CDR3 protein is CASSLVSSGYNEQFF. CDR3 in DNA: TGTGCCAGCAGCTTAGTCTCTAGCGGCTACAATGAGCAGTTCTTC.

This clonotype was observed a few times. The rearrangement uses TRBV24-1 and TRBJ2-3; either TRBD1 or TRBD2 may supply D (5 bases each). The CDR3 has 15 amino acids. The germline V gene has CDR1 KGHDR and CDR2 SFDVKD. V was cut by 2 bases and J by 6 bases, with 14 bases left in between. The CDR3 nucleotides are TGTGCCACCAGTGATTCCGGGACCCAGGGTGATACGCAGTATTTT. Residues: CATSDSGTQGDTQYF.

The chain uses TRBV7-3 and TRBJ1-1; D unclear. CDR1 and CDR2 from the germline V gene are SGHTA and FQGTGA. Trimming took 1 base from V and 3 from J, leaving 6 bases between them. The CDR3 consists of 13 residues. CDR3 protein: CASSLSSDTEAFF. The CDR3 bases are TGTGCCAGCAGCTTAAGCTCCGACACTGAAGCTTTCTTT.

V and J are TRBV12-3 or TRBV12-4 and TRBJ1-1, with TRBD1 matching over 8 bases. Trimming at V came to 8 bases and at J to 6 bases, leaving 8 bases not matched to a gene. The CDR3 totals 13 residues. The CDR3, as DNA: TGTGCCAGCCGGACAGGGACTAGGGCTGAAGCTTTCTTT. It encodes CASRTGTRAEAFF.

This clonotype was seen repeatedly, ten times or more. The CDR3 DNA is TGTGCCTGGAGTTTTGGCTCGGGCGGGAGTTTTAAGGGAGAGACCCAGTACTTC. Amino acid sequence: CAWSFGSGGSFKGETQYF. This chain links TRBV30 with TRBJ2-5; 7 bases align to TRBD2. The length of the CDR3 is 18 residues. In germline, CDR1 is GTSNPN, CDR2 SVGIG (reference sequence). Trimming cost V 2 bases and J 4 bases; bases outside gene matches: 19.

The chain joins TRBV4-2 to TRBJ2-1, with 10 bases lining up with TRBD1. V lost 1 base and J lost 0; bases outside the gene matches: 3. This CDR3 comprises 17 residues. Germline assignment: CDR1 LGHNA and CDR2 YNFKEQ. The CDR3 nucleotides are TGTGCCAGCAGCCAAGTTGGGACAGGGGTCTCCTACAATGAGCAGTTCTTC. This sequence encodes CASSQVGTGVSYNEQFF.

This clonotype was seen a few times. V usage is TRBV7-2 and J usage is TRBJ1-5, with 7 nucleotides matching TRBD1. The CDR3 covers 15 residues. Germline CDR1 and CDR2: SGHTA and FQGNSA. With V trimmed by 3 bases and J by 7 bases, 9 bases remained unmatched. The CDR3 nucleotides are TGTGCCAGCAGCTTCCGACAGGGAGAGGGACAGCCCCAGCATTTT. This sequence encodes CASSFRQGEGQPQHF. The entire variable domain, with the rest obtained from reference TRBV7-2 and TRBJ1-5, is as follows: GAGVSQSPSNKVTEKGKDVELRCDPISGHTALYWYRQSLGQGLEFLIYFQGNSAPDKSGLPSDRFSAERTGGSVSTLTIQRTQQEDSAVYLCASSFRQGEGQPQHFGDGTRLSIL.

This clonotype was seen more than once but under ten times. CDR3 DNA: TGTGCCAGCAGCTTCACTAGCGGGGGGGCCGAGGTTACGCAGTATTTT. Protein product: CASSFTSGGAEVTQYF. The chain links TRBV11-2 to TRBJ2-3; 13 nucleotides line up with TRBD2. Germline CDR1 is SGHAT and CDR2 is FQNNGV. The CDR3 sequence is 16 residues long. V gave up 3 bases and J gave up 8 bases; unmatched junction bases: 8.

This clonotype was seen a handful of times. The rearrangement links TRBV30 to TRBJ2-7; possibly TRBD1 for D (7 bases). The CDR3 has 14 residues. Germline V lookup: CDR1 GTSNPN, CDR2 SVGIG (reference sequence). Trimming pared 5 bases from V and 2 bases from J, leaving 16 bases between. CDR3 coding DNA: TGTGCCTGGGGAGGGGAGCAGGGGGCCTACGAGCAGTACTTC. Translated: CAWGGEQGAYEQYF. Together with reference TRBV30 and TRBJ2-7, the CDR3 gives the full variable domain: SQTIHQWPATLVQPVGSPLSLECTVEGTSNPNLYWYRQAAGRGLQLLFYSVGIGQISSEVPQNLSASRPQDRQFILSSKKLLLSDSGFYLCAWGGEQGAYEQYFGPGTRLTVT.